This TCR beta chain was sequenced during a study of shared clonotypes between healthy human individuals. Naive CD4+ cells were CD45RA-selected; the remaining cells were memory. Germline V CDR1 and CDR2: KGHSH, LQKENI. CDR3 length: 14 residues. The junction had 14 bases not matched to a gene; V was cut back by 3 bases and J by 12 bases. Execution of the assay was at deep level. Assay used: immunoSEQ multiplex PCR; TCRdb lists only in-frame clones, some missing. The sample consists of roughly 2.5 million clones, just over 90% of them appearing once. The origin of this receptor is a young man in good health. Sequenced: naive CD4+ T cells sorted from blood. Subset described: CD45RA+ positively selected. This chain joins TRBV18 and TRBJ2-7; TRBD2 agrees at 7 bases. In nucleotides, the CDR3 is TGTGCCAGCTCACCGGGACTATCGCCGTTAACGTGGTACTTC. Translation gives CASSPGLSPLTWYF.